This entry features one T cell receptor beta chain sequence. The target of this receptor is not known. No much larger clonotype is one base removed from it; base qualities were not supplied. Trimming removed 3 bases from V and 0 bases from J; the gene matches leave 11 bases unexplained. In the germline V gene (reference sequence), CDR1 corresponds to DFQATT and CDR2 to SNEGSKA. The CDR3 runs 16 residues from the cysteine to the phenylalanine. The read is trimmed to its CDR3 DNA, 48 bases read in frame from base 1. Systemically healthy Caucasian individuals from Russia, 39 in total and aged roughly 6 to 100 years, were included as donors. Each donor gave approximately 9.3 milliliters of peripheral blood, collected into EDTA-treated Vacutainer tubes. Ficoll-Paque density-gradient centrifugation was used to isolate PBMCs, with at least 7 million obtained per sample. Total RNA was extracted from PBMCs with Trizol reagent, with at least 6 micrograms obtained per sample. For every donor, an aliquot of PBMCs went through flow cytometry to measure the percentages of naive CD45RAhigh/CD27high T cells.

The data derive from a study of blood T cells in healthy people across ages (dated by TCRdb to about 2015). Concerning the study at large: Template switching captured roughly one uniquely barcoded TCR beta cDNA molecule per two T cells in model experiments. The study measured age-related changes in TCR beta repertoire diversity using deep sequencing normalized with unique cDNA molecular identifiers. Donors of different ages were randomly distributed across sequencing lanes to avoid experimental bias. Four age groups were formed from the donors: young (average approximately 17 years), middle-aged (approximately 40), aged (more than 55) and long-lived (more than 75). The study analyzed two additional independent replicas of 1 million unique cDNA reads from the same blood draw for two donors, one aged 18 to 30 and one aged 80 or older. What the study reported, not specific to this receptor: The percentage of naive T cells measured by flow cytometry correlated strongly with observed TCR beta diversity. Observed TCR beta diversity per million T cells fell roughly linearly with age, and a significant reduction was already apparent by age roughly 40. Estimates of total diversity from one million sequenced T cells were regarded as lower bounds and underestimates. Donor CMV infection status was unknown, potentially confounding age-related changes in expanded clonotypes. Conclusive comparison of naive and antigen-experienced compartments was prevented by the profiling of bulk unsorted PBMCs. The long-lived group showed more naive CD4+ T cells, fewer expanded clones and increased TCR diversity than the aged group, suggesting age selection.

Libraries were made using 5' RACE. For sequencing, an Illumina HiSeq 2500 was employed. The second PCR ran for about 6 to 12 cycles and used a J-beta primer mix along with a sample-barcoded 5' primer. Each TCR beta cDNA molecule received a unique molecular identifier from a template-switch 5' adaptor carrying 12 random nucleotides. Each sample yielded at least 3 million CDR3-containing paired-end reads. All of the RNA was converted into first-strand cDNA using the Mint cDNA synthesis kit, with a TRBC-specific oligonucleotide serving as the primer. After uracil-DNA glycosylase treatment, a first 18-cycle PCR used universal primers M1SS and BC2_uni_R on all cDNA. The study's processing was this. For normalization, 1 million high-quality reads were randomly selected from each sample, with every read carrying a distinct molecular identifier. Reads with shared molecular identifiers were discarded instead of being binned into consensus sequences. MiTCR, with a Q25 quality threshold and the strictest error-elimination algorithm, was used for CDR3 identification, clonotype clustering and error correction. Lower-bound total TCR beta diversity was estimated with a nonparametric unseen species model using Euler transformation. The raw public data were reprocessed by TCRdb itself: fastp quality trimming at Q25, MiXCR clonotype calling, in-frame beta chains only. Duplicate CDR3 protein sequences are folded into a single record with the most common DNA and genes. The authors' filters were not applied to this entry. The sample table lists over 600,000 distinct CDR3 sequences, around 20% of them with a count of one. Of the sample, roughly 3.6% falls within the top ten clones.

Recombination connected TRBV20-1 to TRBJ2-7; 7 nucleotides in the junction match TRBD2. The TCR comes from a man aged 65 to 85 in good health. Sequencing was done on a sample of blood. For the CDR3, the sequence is CSASYPSGLFSYEQYF. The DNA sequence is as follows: TGCAGTGCTAGCTACCCTAGCGGACTTTTCTCCTACGAGCAGTACTTC.